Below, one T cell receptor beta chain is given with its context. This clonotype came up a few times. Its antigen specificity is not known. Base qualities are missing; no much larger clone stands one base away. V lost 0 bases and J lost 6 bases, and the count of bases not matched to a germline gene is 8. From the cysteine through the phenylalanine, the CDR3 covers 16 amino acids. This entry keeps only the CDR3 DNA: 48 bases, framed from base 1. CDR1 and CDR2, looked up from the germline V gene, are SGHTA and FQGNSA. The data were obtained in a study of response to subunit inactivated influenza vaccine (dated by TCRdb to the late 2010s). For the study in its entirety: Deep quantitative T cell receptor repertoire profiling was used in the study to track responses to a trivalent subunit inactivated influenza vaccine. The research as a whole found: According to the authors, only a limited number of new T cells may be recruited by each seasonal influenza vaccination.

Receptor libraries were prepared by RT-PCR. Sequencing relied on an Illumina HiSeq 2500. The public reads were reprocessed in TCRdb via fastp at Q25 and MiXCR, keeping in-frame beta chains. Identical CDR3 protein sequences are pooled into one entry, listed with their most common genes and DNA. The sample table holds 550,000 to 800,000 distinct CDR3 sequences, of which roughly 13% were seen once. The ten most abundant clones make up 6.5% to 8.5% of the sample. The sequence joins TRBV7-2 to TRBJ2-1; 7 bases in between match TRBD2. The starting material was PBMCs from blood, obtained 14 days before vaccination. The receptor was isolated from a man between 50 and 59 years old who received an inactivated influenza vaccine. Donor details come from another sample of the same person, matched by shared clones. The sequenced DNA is TGTGCCAGCAGCTTAGCGTTTTCGGGAGGAGGCAATGAGCAGTTCTTC. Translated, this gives CASSLAFSGGGNEQFF. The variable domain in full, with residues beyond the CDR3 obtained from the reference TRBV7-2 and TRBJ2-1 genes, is GAGVSQSPSNKVTEKGKDVELRCDPISGHTALYWYRQSLGQGLEFLIYFQGNSAPDKSGLPSDRFSAERTGGSVSTLTIQRTQQEDSAVYLCASSLAFSGGGNEQFFGPGTRLTVL.